The following is a T cell receptor beta chain sequence with its context. Its antigen is as yet unknown. V lost 0 bases to trimming and J lost 2 bases, with 11 bases between them. This CDR3 spans 16 amino acids. Germline V CDR1 and CDR2: SGDLS, YYNGEE. Regarding donors, all were healthy bone marrow donors. PCR primers comprised 60 Vbeta and 13 Jbeta primers. Data came from immunoSEQ multiplex PCR; TCRdb stores just in-frame clones and leaves some out. The table records 150,000 to 200,000 clones, around 74% of them present only once. This sample is drawn from a study of cytomegalovirus exposure and HLA in healthy donors. The study, taken as a whole, reports: Later analysis identified about 18,000 TCR beta sequences associated with HLA alleles, using a false discovery rate threshold of 0.05.

Sequences were obtained from PBMCs. This TCR came from a woman in her twenties or thirties in good health and CMV-seronegative. V and J are TRBV9 and TRBJ2-2, with D maybe TRBD2 (7 bases). Here the CDR3 reads CASSVDAGANTGELFF. The CDR3 nucleotides read TGTGCCAGCAGCGTAGATGCGGGGGCTAACACCGGGGAGCTGTTTTTT. Full variable domain (remainder filled in from reference TRBV9 and TRBJ2-2): DSGVTQTPKHLITATGQRVTLRCSPRSGDLSVYWYQQSLDQGLQFLIQYYNGEERAKGNILERFSAQQFPDLHSELNLSSLELGDSALYFCASSVDAGANTGELFFGEGSRLTVL.